A selection of T cell receptor beta chains follows, all from one sample in a study of blood T cell repertoires in COVID-19. The data were produced by immunoSEQ multiplex PCR, yet TCRdb's version contains in-frame clones alone and is incomplete. The data show roughly 140,000 clones, 65% to 90% seen once. The sequenced material came from peripheral blood. The receptors shown here come from a man in his sixties with active or convalescent COVID-19. Each CDR3 is given with its conserved first and last residue. The D gene is left open where the match is weak. Not every row has a clone size; where given, it reads once, few, many or a size class.

v_gene	d_gene	abundance	j_gene	CDR3nt	CDR3aa
TRBV5-1	TRBD2	.	TRBJ2-5	TGCGCCAGCAGCTTAGGGACTAGTAGGGTGGAGACCCAGTACTTC	CASSLGTSRVETQYF
TRBV19	TRBD1	.	TRBJ1-1	TGTGCCAGTAATCAGGGGGCGAGCGACACTGAAGCTTTCTTT	CASNQGASDTEAFF
TRBV18	.	.	TRBJ1-1	TGTGCCAGCTCAGTAGACCACGGACCCCAGGGGGCTTTCTTT	CASSVDHGPQGAFF
TRBV6-4	.	.	TRBJ1-5	TGTGCCAGCAGTGACCATTACAGGGATCGCGGCAATCAGCCCCAGCATTTT	CASSDHYRDRGNQPQHF
TRBV7-9	TRBD2	.	TRBJ2-7	TGTGCCAGCAGCACCTCCGGGGGGGGACACGAGCAGTACTTC	CASSTSGGGHEQYF
TRBV19	.	.	TRBJ1-3	TGTGCCAGTAGTATTCCGGGGATCTCTGGAAACACCATATATTTT	CASSIPGISGNTIYF
TRBV7-2	TRBD1	few	TRBJ2-3	TGTGCCAGCAGCTTCGGGACAGGGGGAACAGATACGCAGTATTTT	CASSFGTGGTDTQYF
TRBV11-3	TRBD1	once	TRBJ2-4	TGTGCCAGCAGCCACACAACCGGGACAGAGGCGGGCCCTCAGTACTTC	CASSHTTGTEAGPQYF
TRBV2	TRBD1	.	TRBJ1-2	TGTGCCAGCAGTGAAACCGGGACAGGATACTATGGCTACACCTTC	CASSETGTGYYGYTF
TRBV7-2	TRBD1	.	TRBJ1-1	TGTGCCAGCAGCCGGGACAGGCCGGGTTGGAACACTGAAGCTTTCTTT	CASSRDRPGWNTEAFF
TRBV24-1	TRBD2	.	TRBJ2-3	TGTGCCACCAGTGATTTAGTAGCAGGAACTGTCGAAAAGCGGGAGGGGCCAGATACGCAGTATTTT	CATSDLVAGTVEKREGPDTQYF
TRBV9	TRBD1	few	TRBJ1-2	TGTGCCAGCAGCGAGACAGGGAACTATGGCTACACCTTC	CASSETGNYGYTF
TRBV28	TRBD1	few	TRBJ1-4	TGTGCCAGCAGTTCGGGACAGATGGATGAAAAACTGTTTTTT	CASSSGQMDEKLFF
TRBV25-1	TRBD1	.	TRBJ1-6	TGTGCCAGCAGTGAATATGGACAGGGTTACAATTCACCCCTCCACTTT	CASSEYGQGYNSPLHF
TRBV19	TRBD2	.	TRBJ2-1	TGTGCCAGTAGTATATTTACTAGCGGGGGCCTCTACAATGAGCAGTTCTTC	CASSIFTSGGLYNEQFF
TRBV20-1	.	once	TRBJ1-1	TGCAGTGCGCTAATGAACACTGAAGCTTTCTTT	CSALMNTEAFF
TRBV9	TRBD1	.	TRBJ1-3	TGTGCCAGCAGCGTAGCAGGGGGGACTGGGGACTCTGGAAACACCATATATTTT	CASSVAGGTGDSGNTIYF
TRBV15	.	.	TRBJ1-2	TGTGCCACCAGCAGAGATGGTGGCGGCTACACCTTC	CATSRDGGGYTF
TRBV14	.	.	TRBJ2-4	TGTGCCAGCAGCCGGGGGGGCCAGACCAAAAACATTCAGTACTTC	CASSRGGQTKNIQYF
TRBV18	.	.	TRBJ1-2	TGTGCCAGCTCACCCACCGAGTGGCAGAGGGGGACTAACTATGGCTACACCTTC	CASSPTEWQRGTNYGYTF